Listed below are T cell receptor beta chains from one sample, sequenced in a study of cytomegalovirus exposure and HLA in healthy donors. Profiling relied on immunoSEQ multiplex PCR, and the TCRdb table lists in-frame clones only, not all of them. Here the sample spans approximately 90,000 clones, about 94% being singletons. Sequenced material: PBMCs. The receptors derive from a woman in her thirties in good health and CMV-seropositive. CDR3s include the opening cysteine and the closing phenylalanine or tryptophan. D genes are given only for firm matches. The size field is filled for only some rows; it gives once, few, many or a size class.

11 TRBJ2-5 TRBV30 once - CAWGLQETQYF TGTGCCTGGGGACTGCAAGAGACCCAGTACTTC
14 TRBJ1-2 TRBV9 - TRBD1 CASSASDRAYGYTF TGTGCCAGCAGCGCAAGCGACAGGGCCTATGGCTACACCTTC
17 TRBJ2-1 TRBV4-3 once - CASSQDRGWSSYNEQFF TGCGCCAGCAGCCAAGATCGAGGCTGGAGCTCCTACAATGAGCAGTTCTTC
16 TRBJ2-6 TRBV19 once - CASSLASGSGANVLTF TGTGCCAGTAGTTTGGCGTCGGGGTCTGGGGCCAACGTCCTGACTTTC
15 TRBJ2-1 TRBV4-3 - - CASSQDWTTHPEQFF TGCGCCAGCAGCCAAGATTGGACTACCCACCCTGAGCAGTTCTTC
17 TRBJ1-5 TRBV27 - TRBD1 CASSLLRTGYSNQPQHF TGTGCCAGCAGTTTACTTAGGACAGGATATAGCAATCAGCCCCAGCATTTT
11 TRBJ2-5 TRBV20-1 - - CSAGPGETQYF TGCAGTGCAGGCCCAGGAGAGACCCAGTACTTC
17 TRBJ2-3 TRBV7-8 - - CASSQHRGWVLTDTQYF TGTGCCAGCAGTCAACATAGGGGGTGGGTGCTCACAGATACGCAGTATTTT
12 TRBJ2-7 TRBV7-8 - - CASSPPGREQYF TGTGCCAGCAGCCCGCCAGGGAGGGAGCAGTACTTC
11 TRBJ2-7 TRBV30 - - CAWLGGYEQYF TGTGCCTGGCTAGGCGGCTACGAGCAGTACTTC
14 TRBJ1-4 TRBV25-1 - - CASSGTGLVEKLFF TGTGCCAGCAGTGGAACAGGGCTGGTTGAAAAACTGTTTTTT
16 TRBJ2-2 TRBV9 - TRBD2 CASSVAGGRWGGELFF TGTGCCAGCAGCGTAGCTGGCGGGAGGTGGGGCGGGGAGCTGTTTTTT
17 TRBJ2-7 TRBV13 - TRBD2 CASSSNGPGLASYEQYF TGTGCCAGCAGCTCCAACGGCCCGGGACTAGCCTCCTACGAGCAGTACTTC
16 TRBJ2-1 TRBV19 - - CASSTETGVGYNEQFF TGTGCCAGTAGTACAGAGACGGGAGTAGGGTACAATGAGCAGTTCTTC
15 TRBJ2-5 TRBV5-6 - - CASSFKVRGQETQYF TGTGCCAGCAGCTTTAAAGTTCGGGGCCAAGAGACCCAGTACTTC
16 TRBJ2-5 TRBV9 - TRBD2 CASSPQASGRRETQYF TGTGCCAGCAGCCCCCAAGCTAGCGGGAGGCGAGAGACCCAGTACTTC
12 TRBJ1-1 TRBV28 - - CASSPQDTEAFF TGTGCCAGCTCTCCTCAGGACACTGAAGCTTTCTTT
13 TRBJ2-7 TRBV6-5 few TRBD2 CASTRTSGYEQYF TGTGCCAGTACCAGGACTAGCGGATACGAGCAGTACTTC
13 TRBJ1-5 TRBV10-3 - - CAISVGVSQPQHF TGTGCCATCAGTGTAGGGGTAAGTCAGCCCCAGCATTTT
15 TRBJ1-1 TRBV19 - - CASSEQRAMNTEAFF TGTGCCAGTAGCGAACAGAGGGCTATGAACACTGAAGCTTTCTTT
15 TRBJ1-4 TRBV28 - TRBD1 CASSTLPRDSEKLFF TGTGCCAGCAGCACACTCCCCAGGGACAGTGAAAAACTGTTTTTT
14 TRBJ2-7 TRBV4-3 - - CASSQVSGYYEQYF TGCGCCAGCAGCCAAGTGAGCGGGTACTACGAGCAGTACTTC
14 TRBJ2-7 TRBV5-1 - TRBD1 CASSSGQGAREQYF TGCGCCAGCAGCTCTGGACAGGGGGCCCGCGAGCAGTACTTC
15 TRBJ2-1 TRBV29-1 once TRBD2 CSVEGTSATYNEQFF TGCAGCGTTGAAGGGACTAGCGCGACCTACAATGAGCAGTTCTTC
15 TRBJ1-4 TRBV28 - - CASSSWESGNEKLFF TGTGCCAGCAGTTCATGGGAGTCCGGTAATGAAAAACTGTTTTTT
14 TRBJ2-7 TRBV28 once TRBD1 CASREQGSPYEQYF TGTGCCAGCAGAGAACAGGGGTCCCCCTACGAGCAGTACTTC
15 TRBJ2-3 TRBV11-3 - - CASGRSGGSTDTQYF TGTGCCAGCGGAAGATCCGGCGGAAGCACAGATACGCAGTATTTT
16 TRBJ2-4 TRBV18 - - CASSPPGGKAKNIQYF TGTGCCAGCTCACCACCGGGGGGAAAGGCCAAAAACATTCAGTACTTC
13 TRBJ1-1 TRBV6-5 - TRBD1 CASSRDSESKAFF TGTGCCAGCAGCCGGGACAGCGAATCCAAAGCTTTCTTT
12 TRBJ2-7 TRBV7-6 - - CASQGRGYEQYF TGTGCCAGCCAGGGTAGGGGCTACGAGCAGTACTTC
17 TRBJ1-3 TRBV7-6 - TRBD1 CASSLVGRQGAGNTIYF TGTGCCAGCAGCTTAGTCGGGAGACAGGGGGCTGGAAACACCATATATTTT
15 TRBJ2-1 TRBV29-1 - TRBD2 CSVLAGPISYNEQFF TGCAGCGTACTAGCGGGCCCTATCTCCTACAATGAGCAGTTCTTC
16 TRBJ2-1 TRBV7-6 - TRBD2 CASSLASGTSPNEQFF TGTGCCAGCAGCTTAGCGTCCGGGACTAGCCCCAATGAGCAGTTCTTC
15 TRBJ2-3 TRBV12-5 - TRBD2 CASAQTSGDTDTQYF TGTGCTAGTGCTCAAACTAGCGGGGACACAGATACGCAGTATTTT
15 TRBJ2-7 TRBV18 few TRBD2 CASSPPGGRATEQYF TGTGCCAGCTCACCACCTGGCGGGAGGGCCACCGAGCAGTACTTC
17 TRBJ2-1 TRBV11-1 - TRBD2 CASSLRRTRNGLAGEFF TGTGCCAGCAGCTTACGGCGTACCCGAAACGGACTAGCGGGAGAGTTCTTC
16 TRBJ2-3 TRBV29-1 - TRBD2 CSGRPLAGAHTDTQYF TGCAGCGGCCGTCCCCTAGCGGGAGCCCACACAGATACGCAGTATTTT
17 TRBJ2-1 TRBV16 - TRBD1 CASSQSPPGQGYNEQFF TGTGCCAGCAGCCAAAGCCCACCGGGACAGGGCTACAATGAGCAGTTCTTC
13 TRBJ2-1 TRBV30 - TRBD1 CAWRGQGRNEQFF TGTGCCTGGAGGGGACAGGGGCGGAATGAGCAGTTCTTC
15 TRBJ2-5 TRBV28 - TRBD1 CASSFPGTAKETQYF TGTGCCAGCAGTTTCCCTGGGACAGCCAAAGAGACCCAGTACTTC
13 TRBJ2-3 TRBV6-5 - - CASGGGAADTQYF TGTGCCAGCGGAGGTGGCGCCGCAGATACGCAGTATTTT
15 TRBJ2-3 TRBV21-1 - - CASSKEREGPDTQYF TGTGCCAGCAGCAAAGAGCGGGAGGGCCCAGATACGCAGTATTTT
16 TRBJ1-2 TRBV11-2 - - CASSLRSGNLNYGYTF TGTGCCAGCAGCTTACGGTCGGGGAACCTGAACTATGGCTACACCTTC
13 TRBJ2-2 TRBV2 once - CASRQRGTGELFF TGTGCCAGCAGGCAAAGGGGTACCGGGGAGCTGTTTTTT
17 TRBJ2-6 TRBV30 - TRBD2 CAWSGLAGVFGANVLTF TGTGCCTGGAGTGGACTAGCGGGAGTGTTCGGGGCCAACGTCCTGACTTTC
15 TRBJ2-7 TRBV28 - TRBD1 CASSSAGTGRYEQYF TGTGCCAGCAGTTCGGCCGGGACAGGACGATACGAGCAGTACTTC
13 TRBJ2-1 TRBV7-2 - TRBD2 CASSAGGYNEQFF TGTGCCAGCAGTGCGGGGGGCTACAATGAGCAGTTCTTC
16 TRBJ2-3 TRBV9 - - CASSLTRGPGTDTQYF TGTGCCAGCAGCCTCACTCGGGGTCCGGGCACAGATACGCAGTATTTT
16 TRBJ2-3 TRBV5-1 - - CASSDLLPAATDTQYF TGCGCCAGCTCTGACCTACTACCAGCGGCCACAGATACGCAGTATTTT
17 TRBJ2-1 TRBV28 - TRBD2 CASSLLPGLLSYNEQFF TGTGCCAGCAGTTTACTTCCGGGACTACTATCCTACAATGAGCAGTTCTTC
14 TRBJ1-4 TRBV30 - - CAWSVATTNEKLFF TGTGCCTGGAGTGTCGCTACAACTAATGAAAAACTGTTTTTT
20 TRBJ1-1 TRBV2 - - CASRREGQGGRLIVFAEAFF TGTGCCAGCAGGAGGGAGGGGCAGGGAGGGCGTTTAATAGTTTTTGCTGAAGCTTTCTTT
17 TRBJ1-1 TRBV5-1 - TRBD1 CASSLEGARRVNTEAFF TGCGCCAGCAGCTTGGAGGGGGCTAGGAGGGTGAACACTGAAGCTTTCTTT
14 TRBJ2-3 TRBV7-2 - - CASSLLRSTDTQYF TGTGCCAGCAGCTTGCTACGGAGCACAGATACGCAGTATTTT
18 TRBJ2-7 TRBV11-2 - - CASSITGVLRGSPIEQYF TGTGCCAGCAGCATTACCGGGGTCTTGAGGGGGAGCCCAATCGAGCAGTACTTC
15 TRBJ2-3 TRBV5-1 - - CASSWGLLSTDTQYF TGCGCCAGCAGCTGGGGACTTCTAAGCACAGATACGCAGTATTTT
15 TRBJ2-7 TRBV5-1 - - CASSPAGPGRREQYF TGCGCCAGCAGCCCGGCGGGCCCTGGGAGAAGGGAGCAGTACTTC
13 TRBJ2-1 TRBV28 - TRBD2 CASTLAGVAEQFF TGTGCCAGCACCTTAGCGGGGGTTGCTGAGCAGTTCTTC
14 TRBJ1-1 TRBV9 - - CAGSVGRVNTEAFF TGTGCCGGCAGCGTAGGTCGGGTGAACACTGAAGCTTTCTTT
17 TRBJ2-5 TRBV12-2 - - CASRLVRAGAPRGTQYF TGTGCAAGTCGCTTAGTCCGGGCGGGAGCCCCTCGGGGGACCCAGTACTTC